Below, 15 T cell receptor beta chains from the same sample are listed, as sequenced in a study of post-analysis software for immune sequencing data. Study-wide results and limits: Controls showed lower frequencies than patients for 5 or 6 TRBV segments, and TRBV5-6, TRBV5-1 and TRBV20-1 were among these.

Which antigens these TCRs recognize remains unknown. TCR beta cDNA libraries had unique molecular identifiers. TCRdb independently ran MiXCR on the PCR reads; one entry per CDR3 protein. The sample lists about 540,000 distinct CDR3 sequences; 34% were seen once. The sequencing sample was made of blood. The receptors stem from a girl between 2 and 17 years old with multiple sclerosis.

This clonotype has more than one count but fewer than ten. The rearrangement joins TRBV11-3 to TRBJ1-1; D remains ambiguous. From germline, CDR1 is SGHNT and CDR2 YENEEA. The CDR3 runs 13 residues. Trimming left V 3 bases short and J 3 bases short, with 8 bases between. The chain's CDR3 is CASSLRMDTEAFF. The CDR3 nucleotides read TGTGCCAGCAGCTTGAGAATGGACACTGAAGCTTTCTTT.

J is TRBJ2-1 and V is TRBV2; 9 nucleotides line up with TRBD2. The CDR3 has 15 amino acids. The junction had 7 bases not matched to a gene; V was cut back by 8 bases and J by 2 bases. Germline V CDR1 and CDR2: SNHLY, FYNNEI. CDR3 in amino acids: CASRGLALPYNEQFF. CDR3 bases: TGTGCCAGCCGAGGACTAGCGCTCCCCTACAATGAGCAGTTCTTC.

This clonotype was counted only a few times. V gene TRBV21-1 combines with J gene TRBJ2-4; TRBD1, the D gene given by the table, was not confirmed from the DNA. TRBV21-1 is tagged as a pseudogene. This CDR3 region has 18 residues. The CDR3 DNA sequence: TGTGCCAGCAGCTCGGGGGGAAGGACGGTCAGAGCCAAAAACATTCAGTACTTC. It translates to CASSSGGRTVRAKNIQYF.

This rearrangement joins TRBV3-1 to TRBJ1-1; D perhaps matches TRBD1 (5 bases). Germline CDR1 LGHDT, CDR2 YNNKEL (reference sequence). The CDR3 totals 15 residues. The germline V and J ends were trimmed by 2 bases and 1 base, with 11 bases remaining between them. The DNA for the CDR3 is TGTGCCAGCAGCCAAAGGGCCGGGACGAACACTGAAGCTTTCTTT. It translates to CASSQRAGTNTEAFF.

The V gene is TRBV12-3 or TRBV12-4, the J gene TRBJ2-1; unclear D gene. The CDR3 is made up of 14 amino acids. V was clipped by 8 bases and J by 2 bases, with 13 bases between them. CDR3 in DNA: TGTGCCAGCCTTCGACTGGGGACCTACAATGAGCAGTTCTTC. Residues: CASLRLGTYNEQFF.

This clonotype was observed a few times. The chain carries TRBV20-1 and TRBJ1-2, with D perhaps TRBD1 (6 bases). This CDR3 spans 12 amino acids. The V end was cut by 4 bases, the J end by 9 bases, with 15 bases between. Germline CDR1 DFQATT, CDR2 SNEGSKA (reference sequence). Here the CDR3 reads CSATRQEVSYTF. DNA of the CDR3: TGCAGTGCTACCCGACAGGAGGTGAGCTACACCTTC.

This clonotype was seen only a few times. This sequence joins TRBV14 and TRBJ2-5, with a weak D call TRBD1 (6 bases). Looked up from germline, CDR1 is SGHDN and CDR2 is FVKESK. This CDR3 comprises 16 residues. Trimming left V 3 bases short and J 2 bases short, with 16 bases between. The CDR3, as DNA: TGTGCCAGCAGCCAGCAGAACCCGGACAGACAAGAGACCCAGTACTTC. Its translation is CASSQQNPDRQETQYF. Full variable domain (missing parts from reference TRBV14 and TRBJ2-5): EAGVTQFPSHSVIEKGQTVTLRCDPISGHDNLYWYRRVMGKEIKFLLHFVKESKQDESGMPNNRFLAERTGGTYSTLKVQPAELEDSGVYFCASSQQNPDRQETQYFGPGTRLLVL.

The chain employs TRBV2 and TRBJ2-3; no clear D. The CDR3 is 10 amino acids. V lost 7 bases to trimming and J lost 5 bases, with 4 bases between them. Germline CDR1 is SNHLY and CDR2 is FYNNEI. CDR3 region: CASKRDTQYF. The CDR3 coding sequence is TGTGCCAGCAAGAGAGATACGCAGTATTTT.

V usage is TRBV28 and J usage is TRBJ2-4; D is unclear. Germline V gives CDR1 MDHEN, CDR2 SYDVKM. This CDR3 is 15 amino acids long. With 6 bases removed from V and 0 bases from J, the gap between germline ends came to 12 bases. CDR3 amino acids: CASSPGPLAKNIQYF. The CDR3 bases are TGTGCCAGCAGCCCCGGGCCCCTAGCCAAAAACATTCAGTACTTC. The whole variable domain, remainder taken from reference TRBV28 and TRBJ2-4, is DVKVTQSSRYLVKRTGEKVFLECVQDMDHENMFWYRQDPGLGLRLIYFSYDVKMKEKGDIPEGYSVSREKKERFSLILESASTNQTSMYLCASSPGPLAKNIQYFGAGTRLSVL.

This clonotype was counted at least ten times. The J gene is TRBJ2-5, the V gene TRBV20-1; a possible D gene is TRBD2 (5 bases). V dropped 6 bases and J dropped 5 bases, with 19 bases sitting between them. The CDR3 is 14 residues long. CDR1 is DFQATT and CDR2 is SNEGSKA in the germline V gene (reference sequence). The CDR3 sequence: CSAEGVGTGETQYF. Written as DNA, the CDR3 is TGCAGTGCCGAGGGAGTTGGAACGGGGGAGACCCAGTACTTC.

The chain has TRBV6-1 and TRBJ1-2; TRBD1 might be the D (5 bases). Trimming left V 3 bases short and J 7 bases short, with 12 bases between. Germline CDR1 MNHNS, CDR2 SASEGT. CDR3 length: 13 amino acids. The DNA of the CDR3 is TGTGCCAGCAGTGAGATGGGGCTCGGTGGCTACACCTTC. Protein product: CASSEMGLGGYTF.

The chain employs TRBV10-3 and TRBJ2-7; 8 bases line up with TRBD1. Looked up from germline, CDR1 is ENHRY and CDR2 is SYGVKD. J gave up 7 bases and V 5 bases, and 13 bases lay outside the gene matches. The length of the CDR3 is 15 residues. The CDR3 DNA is TGTGCCATCAGTAGGCCAGGGGGCCCAAACAATGAGCAGTACTTC. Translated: CAISRPGGPNNEQYF.

In DNA, the CDR3 is TGTGCCAGCAGTTCCGGGGGACCCACCAACAATGAGCAGTTCTTC. Its protein product is CASSSGGPTNNEQFF. V is TRBV13 and J is TRBJ2-1; D might be TRBD2 (6 bases). Per germline, CDR1 PRHDT and CDR2 FYEKMQ (reference sequence). V was clipped by 6 bases and J by 5 bases, with 17 bases between them. The CDR3 length is 15 residues.

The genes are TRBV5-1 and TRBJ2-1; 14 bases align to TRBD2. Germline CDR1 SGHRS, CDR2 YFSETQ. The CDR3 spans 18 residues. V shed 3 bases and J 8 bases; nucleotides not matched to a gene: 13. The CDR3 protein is CASSSDIGTSGGGYEQFF. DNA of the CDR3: TGCGCCAGCAGCTCGGACATTGGGACTAGCGGGGGCGGCTATGAGCAGTTCTTC.

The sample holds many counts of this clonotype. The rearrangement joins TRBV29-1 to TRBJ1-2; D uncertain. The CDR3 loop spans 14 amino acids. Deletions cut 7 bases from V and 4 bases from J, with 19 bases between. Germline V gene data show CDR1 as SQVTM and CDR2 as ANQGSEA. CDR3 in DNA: TGCAGCGCAGAAAGGATCGTCGGTATCTATGGCTACACCTTC. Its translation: CSAERIVGIYGYTF.